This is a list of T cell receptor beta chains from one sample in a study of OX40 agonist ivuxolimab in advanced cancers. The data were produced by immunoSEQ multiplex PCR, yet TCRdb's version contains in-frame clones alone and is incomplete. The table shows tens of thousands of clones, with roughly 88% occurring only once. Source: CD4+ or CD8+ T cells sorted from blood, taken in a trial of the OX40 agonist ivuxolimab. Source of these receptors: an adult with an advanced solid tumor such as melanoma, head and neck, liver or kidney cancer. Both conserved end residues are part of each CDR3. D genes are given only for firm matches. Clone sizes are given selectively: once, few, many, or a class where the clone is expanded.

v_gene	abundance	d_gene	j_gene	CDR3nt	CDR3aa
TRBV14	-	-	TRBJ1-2	TGTGCCAGCAGCCAAAGGCCACAGGCCCTCCCCTTCGGCTACACCTTC	CASSQRPQALPFGYTF
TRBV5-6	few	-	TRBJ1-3	TGTGCCAGCAGCTCAAGGGTAGCAATCTCTGGAAACACCATATATTTT	CASSSRVAISGNTIYF
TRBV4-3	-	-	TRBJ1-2	TGCGCCAGCAGCCAAGATCATCGGACGAACTATGGCTACACCTTC	CASSQDHRTNYGYTF
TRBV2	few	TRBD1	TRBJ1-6	TGTGCCAGCAGTTCTGGGGACAGGGGTAATTCACCCCTCCACTTT	CASSSGDRGNSPLHF
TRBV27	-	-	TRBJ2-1	TGTGCCAGCAGAACCACGGACCTCGAAGTTTTAACCTCCTACAATGAGCAGTTCTTC	CASRTTDLEVLTSYNEQFF
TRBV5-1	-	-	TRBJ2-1	TGCGCCAGTTCCAGAGGGGCATACAATGAGCAGTTCTTC	CASSRGAYNEQFF
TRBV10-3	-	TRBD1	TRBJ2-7	TGTGCCATCAGTGACCCACCCGGGACAGTCTACGAGCAGTACTTC	CAISDPPGTVYEQYF
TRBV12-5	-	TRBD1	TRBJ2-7	TGTGCTAGTGGTTTGGTACCAGACAGGGGGCCCGAGCAGTACTTC	CASGLVPDRGPEQYF
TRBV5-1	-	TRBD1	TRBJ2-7	TGCGCCAGCAGCCCGCCGGGACAGGGCCCGTACGAGCAGTACTTC	CASSPPGQGPYEQYF
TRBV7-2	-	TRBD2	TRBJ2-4	TGTGCCAGCAGCTTATGGGAGGGAAACATTCAGTACTTC	CASSLWEGNIQYF
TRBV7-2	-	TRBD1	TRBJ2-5	TGTGCCAGCAGCTTCTCGGGACAGGGAAGCATGGAGACCCAGTACTTC	CASSFSGQGSMETQYF
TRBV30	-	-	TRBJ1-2	TGTGCCTGGAAGGGGAGGGACTATGGCTACACCTTC	CAWKGRDYGYTF
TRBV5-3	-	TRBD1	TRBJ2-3	TGTGCCAGAAGCTACAATGGACAGGGGGCAATGGGGGAAACAGATACGCAGTATTTT	CARSYNGQGAMGETDTQYF
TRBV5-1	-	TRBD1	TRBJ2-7	TGCGCCAGCAGCTTGGGGACAGGGGTGGGCGAGCAGTACTTC	CASSLGTGVGEQYF
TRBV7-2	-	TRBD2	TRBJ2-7	TGTGCCAGCAGCTTAGCGGTTAGCGGGAATTTCTACGAGCAGTACTTC	CASSLAVSGNFYEQYF
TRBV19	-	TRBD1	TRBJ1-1	TGTGCCAGTAGTATTAACCCCGGGACAGGATCGAACACTGAAGCTTTCTTT	CASSINPGTGSNTEAFF
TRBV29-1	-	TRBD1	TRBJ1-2	TGCAGCGTTGAGGCAGGGGGCGTCTATGGCTACACCTTC	CSVEAGGVYGYTF
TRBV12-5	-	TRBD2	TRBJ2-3	TGTGCTAGTGGTTTGGGAATAGCGGGGGCCACAGATACGCAGTATTTT	CASGLGIAGATDTQYF
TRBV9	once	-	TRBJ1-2	TGTGCCAGCAGCGCCCCAAGGGGGGCGACCTATGGCTACACCTTC	CASSAPRGATYGYTF
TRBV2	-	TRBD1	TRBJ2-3	TGTGCCAGCAAGCTCCGGGACAGGGGGGGGACAGATACGCAGTATTTT	CASKLRDRGGTDTQYF
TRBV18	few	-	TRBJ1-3	TGTGCCAGCTCGAACCGCGGGATAGACAAGTCCTCTGGAAACACCATATATTTT	CASSNRGIDKSSGNTIYF
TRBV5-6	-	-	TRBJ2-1	TGTGCCAGCAGCTTGGCCGCAGGGAGGCGCTCCTACAATGAGCAGTTCTTC	CASSLAAGRRSYNEQFF
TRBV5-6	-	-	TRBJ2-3	TGTGCCAGCAGCCCGGGACTCCGCACAGATACGCAGTATTTT	CASSPGLRTDTQYF
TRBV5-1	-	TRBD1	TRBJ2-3	TGCGCCAGCAGCTCCCTGACAGGGTCTCGCACAGATACGCAGTATTTT	CASSSLTGSRTDTQYF
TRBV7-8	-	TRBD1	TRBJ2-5	TGTGCCAGCAGCCCTCGGACAGGGAAGACCCAGTACTTC	CASSPRTGKTQYF
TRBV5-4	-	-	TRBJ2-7	TGTGCCAGCAGCTTGGAGGGGTTAGGGAGCGAGCAGTACTTC	CASSLEGLGSEQYF
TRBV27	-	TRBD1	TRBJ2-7	TGTGCCAGCAGTTTAGGTCGACAGGGCTACGAGCAGTACTTC	CASSLGRQGYEQYF
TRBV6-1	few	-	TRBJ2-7	TGTGCCAGCAGACAAGACAGGATCTCCTACGAGCAGTACTTC	CASRQDRISYEQYF
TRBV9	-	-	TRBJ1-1	TGTGCCAGCAGCGTAGCTTCAGGGCTTATGAACACTGAAGCTTTCTTT	CASSVASGLMNTEAFF
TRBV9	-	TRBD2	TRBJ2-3	TGTGCCAGCAGCGTAGGACGGGGGGGCACAGATACGCAGTATTTT	CASSVGRGGTDTQYF
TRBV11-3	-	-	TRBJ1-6	TGTGCCAGCAGCTTAGATTGCGGTGAGGGGTTGAATTCACCCCTCCACTTT	CASSLDCGEGLNSPLHF
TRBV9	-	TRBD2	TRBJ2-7	TGTGCCAGCAGCGTTTTCCGGGGGGGCGGCGAGCAGTACTTC	CASSVFRGGGEQYF
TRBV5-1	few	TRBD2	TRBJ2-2	TGCGCCAGCAGCTTGATACTAGCGGGGGGCAACACCGGGGAGCTGTTTTTT	CASSLILAGGNTGELFF
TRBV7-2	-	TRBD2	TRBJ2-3	TGTGCCAGCAGCCCGGGACTAGGAGGCACAGATACGCAGTATTTT	CASSPGLGGTDTQYF
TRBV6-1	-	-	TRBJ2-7	TGTGCCAGCAGTGACTATCTGATATTGACAGGGAGGTTCTACGAGCAGTACTTC	CASSDYLILTGRFYEQYF
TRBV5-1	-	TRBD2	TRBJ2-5	TGCGCCAGCAGCTTGGGCCTAGCGGCACAAGAGACCCAGTACTTC	CASSLGLAAQETQYF
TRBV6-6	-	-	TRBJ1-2	TGTGCCAGCAGTTACTCGCCAGGGGCCCCTAACTATGGCTACACCTTC	CASSYSPGAPNYGYTF
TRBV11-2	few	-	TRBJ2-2	TGTGCCAGCAGCACAGGGTCCCCCGGGGAGCTGTTTTTT	CASSTGSPGELFF
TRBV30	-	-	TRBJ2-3	TGTGCCTGGAGTGGTACACGGGTTCCCCCAGATACGCAGTATTTT	CAWSGTRVPPDTQYF
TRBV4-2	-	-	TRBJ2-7	TGTGCCAGCAGCCAATGGGGATACGAGCAGTACTTC	CASSQWGYEQYF
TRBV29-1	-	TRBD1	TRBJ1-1	TGCAGCGTTGTAGACAGGGGAGCTTTCTTT	CSVVDRGAFF
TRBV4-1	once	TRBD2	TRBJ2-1	TGCGCCAGCAGCCAAGATCAGGGGACTAGCGCGGAGCAGTTCTTC	CASSQDQGTSAEQFF
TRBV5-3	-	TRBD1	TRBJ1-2	TGTGCCAGCAGCTTGACAGGGTCCGGTGGCTACACCTTC	CASSLTGSGGYTF
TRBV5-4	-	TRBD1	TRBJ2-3	TGTGCCAGCAGCTGGGACAGGGGTGCAGATACGCAGTATTTT	CASSWDRGADTQYF
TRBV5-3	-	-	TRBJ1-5	TGTGCCAGAAGCCCCACCAGGGGCCGGTATAGCAATCAGCCCCAGCATTTT	CARSPTRGRYSNQPQHF
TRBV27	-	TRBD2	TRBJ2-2	TGTGCCAGCAGTGGACTAGCGGGATTGGGCGGGGAGCTGTTTTTT	CASSGLAGLGGELFF
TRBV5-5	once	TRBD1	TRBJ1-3	TGTGCCAGCAGCTTCCAGGGGGCTTTTGGAAACACCATATATTTT	CASSFQGAFGNTIYF
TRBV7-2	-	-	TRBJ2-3	TGTGCCAGCAGCTTAGTAAGGACTAGCACAGATACGCAGTATTTT	CASSLVRTSTDTQYF
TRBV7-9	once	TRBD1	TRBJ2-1	TGTGCCAGCAGCGTACGACAGGGGTTCTACAATGAGCAGTTCTTC	CASSVRQGFYNEQFF
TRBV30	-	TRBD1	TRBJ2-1	TGTGCCTGGAGTGCCCCCAGAGGACAGGGGATGAATGAGCAGTTCTTC	CAWSAPRGQGMNEQFF
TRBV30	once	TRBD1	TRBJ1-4	TGTGCCTGGAGTAAAGGACAGGGGGCGCTGAGTGAAAAACTGTTTTTT	CAWSKGQGALSEKLFF